This is a list of T cell receptor beta chains from one sample in a study of control samples from healthy donors and cancer patients. Sequencing used immunoSEQ multiplex PCR; TCRdb keeps in-frame clones, though not all of them. Among around 120,000 clones listed, over 85% were seen once. Sequenced: blood. The receptor set was obtained from a man aged 25-45 years in good health. Both conserved end residues are part of each CDR3.

V gene: TRBV11-2; J gene: TRBJ2-3; CDR3 protein: CASSSDRVTDTQYF
V gene: TRBV28; J gene: TRBJ1-1; CDR3 protein: CASSLLQNTEAFF
V gene: TRBV13; J gene: TRBJ2-5; CDR3 protein: CASSFALGGRLKQETQYF
V gene: TRBV19; J gene: TRBJ2-7; CDR3 protein: CATQIAGGSGHEQYF
V gene: TRBV7-3; J gene: TRBJ1-1; CDR3 protein: CASSQGAAGGTAFF
V gene: TRBV29-1; J gene: TRBJ1-2; CDR3 protein: CSVEGRLVVPWGDSYGYTF
V gene: TRBV5-1; J gene: TRBJ1-2; CDR3 protein: CASSSGDSAYGYTF
V gene: TRBV2; J gene: TRBJ2-3; CDR3 protein: CASHRPGTSRDTQYF
V gene: TRBV6-5; J gene: TRBJ1-6; CDR3 protein: CASSYSKGNSPLHF
V gene: TRBV28; J gene: TRBJ2-2; CDR3 protein: CASNPGQGDTGELFF
V gene: TRBV5-4; J gene: TRBJ2-7; CDR3 protein: CASSYRDSYEQYF
V gene: TRBV9; J gene: TRBJ2-1; CDR3 protein: CASSPGGGTYNEQFF
V gene: TRBV9; J gene: TRBJ1-1; CDR3 protein: CASSVAPGSTEAFF
V gene: TRBV3-1/TRBV3-2; J gene: TRBJ1-2; CDR3 protein: CASSQGRVYGYTF
V gene: TRBV3-1/TRBV3-2; J gene: TRBJ2-1; CDR3 protein: CASSLAGWGQFF